This T cell receptor beta chain was captured in a study of T cell responses to AZD1222 COVID-19 vaccine. Study-level results: Spike-specific TCR depth and breadth grew after two AZD1222 doses. Nearly half of the spike-specific TCRs reportedly recognize variant regions that carry no mutations.

As regards this clone: Its target is not known.

Profiling relied on immunoSEQ multiplex PCR, and the TCRdb table lists in-frame clones only, not all of them. The sample includes fewer than 150,000 clones, around 88% of them seen just once. Here the sequenced sample was peripheral blood, taken on day 0 of AZD1222 vaccination. This sequence originates from an adult in good health.

CDR3: CASSLNPGPAGNQPQHF. In DNA form, the CDR3 reads TGTGCCAGCAGCTTAAATCCGGGGCCGGCTGGGAATCAGCCCCAGCATTTT. The rearrangement links TRBV13 to TRBJ1-5; perhaps TRBD1 as D (5 bases). Germline V gene sequence: CDR1 PRHDT, CDR2 FYEKMQ (reference sequence). The length of the CDR3 is 17 residues. Trimming stripped 2 bases from V and 4 bases from J, with 18 bases between.